A selection of T cell receptor beta chains follows, all from one sample in a study of identical twins. One entry per CDR3 protein, called by TCRdb with MiXCR from the 5' RACE reads. Of about 890,000 distinct CDR3 sequences in the sample, about 12% were seen once. This sample also belongs to another study, concerning yellow fever vaccine responses in identical twins.

Material: PBMCs. The receptors were sampled from a woman under 30 in good health. The CDR3 runs from the conserved cysteine through the conserved F or W. The D gene is left open where the match is weak. Some rows mark clone size as missing; the rest say once, few, many or name a class of expanded clone.

V gene,D gene,J gene,clone size,CDR3 DNA,CDR3 protein
TRBV11-2,NA,TRBJ1-5,NA,TGTGCCAGCAGCTTAGGCGGGCCAGGGGGCAATCAGCCCCAGCATTTT,CASSLGGPGGNQPQHF
TRBV20-1,NA,TRBJ2-1,many,TGCAGTGCTAGAGATTTCCCCCAGCACGGGGAACTGGGGCAGTTCTTC,CSARDFPQHGELGQFF
TRBV28,TRBD1,TRBJ2-7,few,TGTGCCAGCAGCAAGACAGGGAGCAGCTCCTACGAGCAGTACTTC,CASSKTGSSSYEQYF
TRBV4-1,TRBD1,TRBJ2-7,many,TGCGCCAGCAGCCAGGGGACAGGGCTAACCTACGAGCAGTACTTC,CASSQGTGLTYEQYF
TRBV12-3/TRBV12-4,TRBD2,TRBJ2-1,few,TGTGCCAGCAGTTTCCCGGGGACTAGAGAGAATGAGCAGTTCTTC,CASSFPGTRENEQFF
TRBV20-1,NA,TRBJ2-7,NA,TGCAGTACTAGAGGACGGTCCTCCTACGAGCAGTACTTC,CSTRGRSSYEQYF
TRBV6-1,TRBD2,TRBJ2-2,few,TGTGCCAGCATGGGACTAGCAAAAGATTGGCGCACCGGGGAGCTGTTTTTT,CASMGLAKDWRTGELFF
TRBV2,NA,TRBJ2-2,few,TGTGCCAGCAGAGAGACCCGACAGAACACCGGGGAGCTGTTTTTT,CASRETRQNTGELFF
TRBV21-1,NA,TRBJ2-4,NA,TGTGCCAGCAGCAATTTTTACAGGGGAGCCAAAAACATTCAGTACTTC,CASSNFYRGAKNIQYF
TRBV2,NA,TRBJ2-1,NA,TGTGCCAGCAGCGCGCACAGTCTTGAGCAGTTCTTC,CASSAHSLEQFF
TRBV4-1,NA,TRBJ2-3,many,TGCGCCAGCAGCCAATTAGGAGATACGCAGTATTTT,CASSQLGDTQYF
TRBV15,NA,TRBJ1-4,few,TGTGCCACCAGCAGAGATCGCCGGGGGCGAAGGGAAAAACTGTTTTTT,CATSRDRRGRREKLFF
TRBV20-1,TRBD1,TRBJ1-3,few,TGCAGTGGGACGACAGGGGCTAGCTCTGGAAACACCATATATTTT,CSGTTGASSGNTIYF
TRBV13,NA,TRBJ2-7,NA,TGTGCCAGCAGCTTAGGGTTGGGGTGGTCAGGCGAGCAGTACTTC,CASSLGLGWSGEQYF
TRBV5-1,TRBD1,TRBJ2-2,NA,TGCGCCAGCAGCGGCGGGACAGGGGGCAACACCGGGGAGCTGTTTTTT,CASSGGTGGNTGELFF
TRBV29-1,TRBD2,TRBJ2-2,few,TGCAGCGTCCCCAGACTAGCGGGGATGAACACCGGGGAGCTGTTTTTT,CSVPRLAGMNTGELFF
TRBV3-1,TRBD2,TRBJ2-3,NA,TGTGCCAGCAGCCTACTAGCGGGAGGGAATTCAGATACGCAGTATTTT,CASSLLAGGNSDTQYF
TRBV27,NA,TRBJ2-5,few,TGTGCCAGCAGTTTATTGCGGGGTCAAACTTACCAAGAGACCCAGTACTTC,CASSLLRGQTYQETQYF
TRBV2,NA,TRBJ2-7,NA,TGTGCCAGCAGTGAATTTCCAAACATATACGACGAGCAGTACTTC,CASSEFPNIYDEQYF
TRBV3-1,NA,TRBJ1-1,few,TGTGCCAGCAGCCAAGCCTGGATTACTGAAGCTTTCTTT,CASSQAWITEAFF
TRBV6-2/TRBV6-3,TRBD2,TRBJ2-5,few,TGTGCCAGCAGTTTGCGACTAGCGGGGGCAAGGACCCAGTACTTC,CASSLRLAGARTQYF
TRBV12-3/TRBV12-4,NA,TRBJ1-6,NA,TGTGCCAGCAGTTTCACCCGTTCACCCCTCCACTTT,CASSFTRSPLHF
TRBV12-5,NA,TRBJ1-1,NA,TGTGCTAGTGGTTCTGACGGGGGTGAAGCTTTCTTT,CASGSDGGEAFF
TRBV10-2,TRBD2,TRBJ2-5,few,TGCGCCAGCAGTGAAGGGACTAGCGGGAGTAGCGAGACCCAGTACTTC,CASSEGTSGSSETQYF
TRBV6-5,TRBD1,TRBJ2-2,NA,TGTGCCAGCAGTTACGCTGGGACAGTTGGCGGGGAGCTGTTTTTT,CASSYAGTVGGELFF
TRBV12-3/TRBV12-4,NA,TRBJ1-1,many,TGTGCCAGCAGCCCGGGGGGGGGGACGGAAGCTTTCTTT,CASSPGGGTEAFF
TRBV20-1,NA,TRBJ1-4,few,TGCAGCGGGTTGGGAGGGGCAGAGGAAAAACTGTTTTTT,CSGLGGAEEKLFF
TRBV28,TRBD2,TRBJ2-2,few,TGTGCCAGCAGCCCTCCGGGACTAGCGGCGAACACCGGGGAGCTGTTTTTT,CASSPPGLAANTGELFF
TRBV20-1,NA,TRBJ2-5,few,TGCAGTGCTAGTCCAGCGGGTAACCAAGAGACCCAGTACTTC,CSASPAGNQETQYF
TRBV7-9,NA,TRBJ1-2,many,TGTGCCAGCAGCTTAGTTCCAGTTGAAGACTATGGCTACACCTTC,CASSLVPVEDYGYTF
TRBV3-1,TRBD1,TRBJ1-5,few,TGTGCCAGCAGCCTCCACGGACAGGGGAATCAGCCCCAGCATTTT,CASSLHGQGNQPQHF
TRBV5-1,NA,TRBJ2-2,NA,TGCGCCAGCGGGTTTGGAAAGGAGGCCGGGGAGCTGTTTTTT,CASGFGKEAGELFF
TRBV12-3/TRBV12-4,TRBD1,TRBJ2-2,few,TGTGCCAGCAGGGAACAGGGGACCGGGGAGCTGTTTTTT,CASREQGTGELFF
TRBV2,NA,TRBJ2-5,few,TGTGCCAGCAGTCAGAACTTCCAAGAGACCCAGTACTTC,CASSQNFQETQYF
TRBV10-1,NA,TRBJ2-2,NA,TGCGCCAGCACGGGCCAGAACACCGGGGAGCTGTTTTTT,CASTGQNTGELFF
TRBV5-1,TRBD2,TRBJ2-2,few,TGCGCCAGCAGCTTCAGGGAGGGTTTGGAGCTGTTTTTT,CASSFREGLELFF
TRBV5-1,TRBD2,TRBJ2-1,few,TGCGCCAGCAGCTTACTGCTAGCGGGGGGGAACAATGAGCAGTTCTTC,CASSLLLAGGNNEQFF
TRBV27,NA,TRBJ1-3,many,TGTGCCAGCAGTCCCCGACCGGGGGTCTTTACCTCTGGAAACACCATATATTTT,CASSPRPGVFTSGNTIYF
TRBV5-6,NA,TRBJ2-3,few,TGTGCCAGCAGCTCCCGGACTCAAACAGATACGCAGTATTTT,CASSSRTQTDTQYF
TRBV5-6,TRBD2,TRBJ2-1,few,TGTGCCAGCAGCTTGCGAGCGGGGAATGAGCAGTTCTTC,CASSLRAGNEQFF
TRBV5-1,NA,TRBJ2-3,NA,TGCGCCAGCAGCTTGGGAATAGCGGTCACAGATACGCAGTATTTT,CASSLGIAVTDTQYF
TRBV12-3/TRBV12-4,TRBD1,TRBJ1-4,few,TGTGCCAGCAGGAAACAGGGGGCGGGTGGAGAAAAACTGTTTTTT,CASRKQGAGGEKLFF
TRBV12-3/TRBV12-4,NA,TRBJ2-1,few,TGTGCCAGCACCTTTGGGGGACATGAGCAGTTCTTC,CASTFGGHEQFF
TRBV2,NA,TRBJ1-5,NA,TGTGCCAGCAGGAGAGGGGCCGCCTATCAGCCCCAGCATTTT,CASRRGAAYQPQHF
TRBV12-3/TRBV12-4,TRBD1,TRBJ1-6,many,TGTGCCAGCAGTTTAGGGGGACAGGGGATTTCACCCCTCCACTTT,CASSLGGQGISPLHF
TRBV5-6,NA,TRBJ2-1,few,TGTGCCAGCAGCTCACGGGACCACGTCCCCCATGAGCAGTTCTTC,CASSSRDHVPHEQFF
TRBV28,TRBD1,TRBJ1-5,many,TGTGCCAGCAGCCCCAGCGGACAGGGAGGGTATAGCAATCAGCCCCAGCATTTT,CASSPSGQGGYSNQPQHF
TRBV7-8,TRBD2,TRBJ2-5,few,TGTGCCAGCAGCTTAGTTCCCCCCCTTGCGGGAGCACAAGAGACCCAGTACTTC,CASSLVPPLAGAQETQYF
TRBV11-2,TRBD2,TRBJ2-1,many,TGTGCCAGCAGCTTAGATCGTAGACTAGCGCTGCCGTTCTTC,CASSLDRRLALPFF
TRBV20-1,NA,TRBJ1-2,NA,TGCAGTACCCAGAGGTCGGCTGGGTATGGCTACACCTTC,CSTQRSAGYGYTF
TRBV6-1,NA,TRBJ2-3,NA,TGTGCCACCCGGGCTCCTTTTAAGGATACGCAGTATTTT,CATRAPFKDTQYF
TRBV29-1,TRBD2,TRBJ2-7,few,TGCAGCGTTGAAATGCCTAGCGGGAGCTACGAGCAGTACTTC,CSVEMPSGSYEQYF
TRBV20-1,NA,TRBJ2-3,NA,TGCAGTGCTCCCTCAAGAACTAGCACAGATACGCAGTATTTT,CSAPSRTSTDTQYF
TRBV7-3,TRBD2,TRBJ2-2,few,TGTGCCAGCAGCTTGACTGGCGGGAGAGGCACCGGGGAGCTGTTTTTT,CASSLTGGRGTGELFF
TRBV5-5,TRBD2,TRBJ2-7,NA,TGTGCCAGCACCGTTGTGGGTCCCGCGGGAGTTTTTGCCCACGAGCAGTACTTC,CASTVVGPAGVFAHEQYF
TRBV5-1,TRBD2,TRBJ2-1,few,TGCGCCAGCAGCTTGACGGCGGGAGAGTACAATGAGCAGTTCTTC,CASSLTAGEYNEQFF
TRBV12-3/TRBV12-4,NA,TRBJ2-5,NA,TGTGCCAGCAGTTCGCAGACAGTCGGGGAGACCCAGTACTTC,CASSSQTVGETQYF
TRBV7-6,TRBD2,TRBJ2-7,few,TGTGCCAGCAGCTTAGTCCTGGGACTAGCGGGAGGTAGCGAGCAGTACTTC,CASSLVLGLAGGSEQYF
TRBV14,NA,TRBJ2-7,NA,TGTGCCAGCAGCCAAGCGGACGGGACTTACTCCTACGAGCAGTACTTC,CASSQADGTYSYEQYF
TRBV28,NA,TRBJ1-2,few,TGTGCCAGCAGTTTACCCCTTTCGCGGTCTGTAGATGGCTACACCTTC,CASSLPLSRSVDGYTF